The text below deals with one T cell receptor beta chain. Its antigen is undetermined. Time point defined: pre-treatment sample, taken before nivolumab and TIL therapy. Germline CDR1 SGHRS, CDR2 YFSETQ. The V and J ends lost 4 bases and 0 bases respectively, with 11 bases between them. The CDR3 has 15 residues. This sample was included in a study of TIL therapy for anti-PD-1-resistant metastatic lung cancer. Overall study: Median tumor PD-L1 proportion score was approximately 6.3%. Four tumors were EGFR-mutant and two were ALK-rearranged. Tumors carried a median roughly 1.5 non-synonymous mutations per megabase. Notes on the study in general: Patients were highly selected, enriched for treatment-naive, never-smoker and oncogene-addicted cases.

This was the immunoSEQ v3 assay. The assay was immunoSEQ multiplex PCR, and TCRdb's table has in-frame clones only and misses some. This repertoire shows tens of thousands of clones, 79% found once; its top ten account for around 15%. This chain connects TRBV5-1 to TRBJ1-3; D not certain. The receptor was isolated from a man aged 65 to 79 with non-small cell lung cancer. Specimen: blood, collected at baseline. The CDR3 loop reads CASSPSGNSGNTIYF. CDR3 bases: TGCGCCAGCAGCCCGAGTGGGAACTCTGGAAACACCATATATTTT.